The next 17 T cell receptor beta chains were all read from a single sample in a study of vaccination effects on CD4 cells after COVID-19. Assay: immunoSEQ multiplex PCR; the TCRdb copy retains only in-frame clones and omits some. The table records 25,000 to 30,000 clones, 73% of them present only once. These TCRs are of unknown antigen specificity. CD4+ T cells specific for antigen were expanded with viral peptide pools by the ViraFEST assay before sequencing. Subsequent to roughly 9 days of culture, CD4+ T cells were isolated. Two-dose BNT162b2 or mRNA-1273 vaccination was given to participants. The sequences come from CD4+ T cells from PBMCs cultured with HCoV-NL63 spike peptides, collected after COVID-19 vaccination. These receptors were collected from a human donor who received a COVID-19 vaccine.

The chain has TRBV7-5 and TRBJ2-7; TRBD1 was called by the table and not checked on the DNA. TRBV7-5 is termed a pseudogene. The CDR3 contains 15 residues. The CDR3: CVRSLEPGGSYEQYF. CDR3 nucleotide sequence: TGTGTCAGAAGCTTAGAACCAGGGGGTTCCTACGAGCAGTACTTC.

In regard to this clone: The junction differs from germline at one of its ends, possibly a read error. Here the CDR3 reads CASREADVNEQFF. The CDR3, as DNA: TGTGCCAGCAGGGAAGCGGACGTCAATGAGCAGTTCTTC. The J gene is TRBJ2-1, the V gene TRBV2; tentatively, D is TRBD2 (5 bases). Germline CDR1 reads SNHLY; CDR2 reads FYNNEI. This CDR3 comprises 13 residues.

The chain is built from TRBV10-3 and TRBJ2-5; D tentatively reads TRBD1 or TRBD2 (5 bases each). The CDR3 spans 14 residues. V gave up 6 bases and J gave up 5 bases, with 16 bases separating them. In germline, CDR1 is ENHRY, CDR2 SYGVKD. The CDR3 region is CAISLRESWETQYF. CDR3 coding DNA: TGTGCCATCAGCCTCAGGGAGTCGTGGGAGACCCAGTACTTC.

This clone was counted a few times. The chain has TRBV27 and TRBJ1-6, with 8 nucleotides matching TRBD1. Trimming cost V 5 bases and J 9 bases; bases outside gene matches: 9. CDR3 length: 15 residues. Germline CDR1 reads MNHEY; CDR2 reads SMNVEV (reference sequence). The CDR3 sequence: CASSGGTGGASPLHF. The CDR3 DNA sequence: TGTGCCAGCAGTGGTGGAACAGGGGGTGCTTCACCCCTCCACTTT.

The rearrangement uses TRBV6-5 and TRBJ1-2; possibly TRBD1 for D (5 bases). This CDR3 contains 13 residues. Germline V gives CDR1 MNHEY, CDR2 SVGAGI. Trimming cost V 5 bases and J 3 bases, with 10 bases left between them. CDR3 nucleotides: TGTGCCAGCAGTCGACAGTTGGACTATGGCTACACCTTC. The encoded protein is CASSRQLDYGYTF.

The rearrangement joins TRBV5-1 to TRBJ2-1, with D possibly being TRBD1 or TRBD2 (5 bases each). Germline V gene sequence: CDR1 SGHRS, CDR2 YFSETQ. This CDR3 has 15 amino acids. The ends were cut back, 2 bases at V and 2 bases at J, with 11 bases in the middle. CDR3 nucleotide sequence: TGCGCCAGCAGCTTACAAGGGACGACCTACAATGAGCAGTTCTTC. It codes for CASSLQGTTYNEQFF.

The chain couples TRBV5-4 to TRBJ2-5; possible D gene TRBD2, 6 bases. CDR1 SGHNT and CDR2 YYREEE come from the germline V gene (reference sequence). Trimming left V 0 bases short and J 2 bases short, with 17 bases between. The CDR3 has 17 residues. The CDR3 DNA is TGTGCCAGCAGCTTGGCCGTTGTGGTACGGGAGCAAGAGACCCAGTACTTC. As protein: CASSLAVVVREQETQYF. Using reference TRBV5-4 and TRBJ2-5 for the parts outside the CDR3, the full variable domain is ETGVTQSPTHLIKTRGQQVTLRCSSQSGHNTVSWYQQALGQGPQFIFQYYREEENGRGNFPPRFSGLQFPNYSSELNVNALELDDSALYLCASSLAVVVREQETQYFGPGTRLLVL.

The chain uses TRBV2 and TRBJ2-7; 10 bases map to TRBD2. CDR3 length: 15 residues. Germline values: CDR1 SNHLY, CDR2 FYNNEI. V lost 4 bases to trimming and J lost 5 bases; unmatched junction nucleotides: 8. The CDR3 region has the DNA TGTGCCAGCAGTGGCCTAGCGGGAGTAGAGGACGAGCAGTACTTC. Protein: CASSGLAGVEDEQYF.

This chain joins TRBV5-4 and TRBJ2-5; 16 nucleotides match TRBD2. V gave up 4 bases and J gave up 5 bases; unmatched junction bases: 8. Germline V CDR1 and CDR2: SGHNT, YYREEE (reference sequence). This CDR3 spans 17 amino acids. The CDR3 loop is CASSPGLAGGPEETQYF. For the CDR3, the DNA is TGTGCCAGCAGCCCGGGACTAGCGGGAGGGCCGGAGGAGACCCAGTACTTC.

Here the CDR3 reads CASSPLGATNEKLFF. DNA for the CDR3: TGTGCCAGCAGTCCCTTGGGTGCAACTAATGAAAAACTGTTTTTT. The chain has TRBV7-9 and TRBJ1-4; no reliable D call. This CDR3 spans 15 amino acids. From germline, CDR1 is SEHNR and CDR2 FQNEAQ (reference sequence). The ends were cut back, 6 bases at V and 0 bases at J, with 11 bases in the middle.

V is TRBV10-3 and J is TRBJ1-1, with D perhaps matching TRBD1 (5 bases). The germline V gene encodes CDR1 ENHRY and CDR2 SYGVKD. The CDR3 spans 17 residues. V dropped 0 bases and J dropped 3 bases, with 17 bases sitting between them. The DNA for the CDR3 is TGTGCCATCAGTGAGTCGGGGGGACTTTTGAGGGACACTGAAGCTTTCTTT. It yields the protein CAISESGGLLRDTEAFF.

The chain couples TRBV11-3 to TRBJ1-1, with 7 bases that match TRBD1. The length of the CDR3 is 16 residues. The ends lost 4 bases at V and 0 bases at J; junction bases unmatched: 8. Germline V CDR1 and CDR2: SGHNT, YENEEA. CDR3 nucleotides: TGTGCCAGCAGCTCTAGCTGGACAGGATTGAACACTGAAGCTTTCTTT. Translating gives CASSSSWTGLNTEAFF. Filled out from reference TRBV11-3 and TRBJ1-1, the complete variable domain reads EAGVVQSPRYKIIEKKQPVAFWCNPISGHNTLYWYLQNLGQGPELLIRYENEEAVDDSQLPKDRFSAERLKGVDSTLKIQPAELGDSAVYLCASSSSWTGLNTEAFFGQGTRLTVV.

Here the CDR3 reads CASSGGQSGANVLTF. CDR3 DNA sequence: TGTGCCAGCAGCGGGGGGCAATCTGGGGCCAACGTCCTGACTTTC. This sequence joins TRBV5-5 and TRBJ2-6; perhaps D is TRBD1 or TRBD2 (6 bases each). Trimming cost V 4 bases and J 1 base, with 9 bases left between them. The CDR3 is 15 residues long. The germline V gene encodes CDR1 SGHKS and CDR2 YYEKEE (reference sequence).

This clone was found once. V and J are TRBV6-5 and TRBJ1-3; D is unclear. The germline V gene has CDR1 MNHEY and CDR2 SVGAGI. V was trimmed by 4 bases and J by 2 bases, leaving 12 bases between them. This CDR3 contains 15 residues. The CDR3 protein is CASSSAITAGNTIYF. Written as DNA, the CDR3 is TGTGCCAGCAGTTCAGCGATAACCGCTGGAAACACCATATATTTT.

The chain is built from TRBV6-5 and TRBJ2-5; unclear D gene. Between the trimmed V and J ends, which lost 7 bases and 0 bases, there was a span of 9 bases. There are 13 residues in the CDR3. CDR1 and CDR2 from the germline V gene are MNHEY and SVGAGI. The DNA for the CDR3 is TGTGCCAGCACCTCGACGTACCAAGAGACCCAGTACTTC. Translating it yields CASTSTYQETQYF.

The chain recombines TRBV29-1 with TRBJ2-3; 8 bases align to TRBD1. Germline-derived CDR1 and CDR2 are SQVTM and ANQGSEA. Trimming removed 3 bases from V and 3 bases from J; junction bases left unmatched: 5. The CDR3 length is 14 residues. CDR3 residues: CSVDGDRLTDTQYF. In nucleotides, the CDR3 is TGCAGCGTTGACGGGGACAGGTTAACAGATACGCAGTATTTT.

V usage is TRBV27 and J usage is TRBJ2-5; D not resolved. The V end lost 5 bases, the J end lost 0 bases, and 4 bases lay between the germline ends. The CDR3 spans 12 residues. Per germline, CDR1 MNHEY and CDR2 SMNVEV (reference sequence). The CDR3 coding sequence is TGTGCCAGCAGTCACAACCAAGAGACCCAGTACTTC. This codes for CASSHNQETQYF.